One sample yielded the 27 T cell receptor beta chains listed below, sequenced in a study of blood T cell repertoires in COVID-19. The data were produced by immunoSEQ multiplex PCR, yet TCRdb's version contains in-frame clones alone and is incomplete. The profile covers fewer than 35,000 clones, with around 90% appearing a single time and roughly 1.5% taken by the ten largest. Specimen: peripheral blood. The receptors were gathered from a man between 60 and 75 years old with active COVID-19.

As concerns this clone: Its ends do not fully match the called genes, so a read error is possible. This chain joins TRBV11-1 and TRBJ1-2; a weak D match, TRBD1 (6 bases). This CDR3 region has 15 residues. Germline values: CDR1 SGHAT, CDR2 FQDESV (reference sequence). The CDR3 sequence: CASSLAGGANYGYTF. CDR3 sequence (DNA): TGTGCCAGCAGCCTAGCGGGGGGGGCCAACTATGGCTACACCTTC. The variable domain in full, completed from reference TRBV11-1 and TRBJ1-2, reads EAEVAQSPRYKITEKSQAVAFWCDPISGHATLYWYRQILGQGPELLVQFQDESVVDDSQLPKDRFSAERLKGVDSTLKIQPAELGDSAMYLCASSLAGGANYGYTFGSGTRLTVV.

This clone was counted a single time. This chain links TRBV27 with TRBJ2-2; D is perhaps TRBD2 (6 bases). Germline lookup yields CDR1 MNHEY and CDR2 SMNVEV (reference sequence). This CDR3 has 18 residues. The V and J ends lost 2 bases and 4 bases respectively, with 20 bases between them. The CDR3 protein is CASSLRSRREVGTGELFF. CDR3 in DNA: TGTGCCAGCAGTTTAAGGTCGAGAAGGGAGGTGGGCACCGGGGAGCTGTTTTTT.

The chain is built from TRBV6-4 and TRBJ1-1, with TRBD1 matching 7 bases. Per germline, CDR1 MRHNA and CDR2 SNTAGT. The junction had 5 bases not matched to a gene; V was cut back by 5 bases and J by 5 bases. This CDR3 contains 13 residues. CDR3 nucleotide sequence: TGTGCCAGCAGTCTCGACAGGGAGACTGAAGCTTTCTTT. It encodes CASSLDRETEAFF.

The V and J genes are TRBV6-5 and TRBJ1-2; D call uncertain. Trimming cost V 6 bases and J 4 bases, with 9 bases left between them. This CDR3 contains 12 residues. Germline CDR1 is MNHEY and CDR2 is SVGAGI. The CDR3 here is CASSSGIYGYTF. CDR3 DNA: TGTGCCAGCAGCTCCGGGATCTATGGCTACACCTTC.

The chain carries TRBV18 and TRBJ1-2; D perhaps matches TRBD1 (5 bases). Trimming took off 4 bases at V and 6 bases at J, with 12 bases between the two ends. Germline V gene lookup returns CDR1 KGHSH and CDR2 LQKENI. The CDR3 is made up of 13 amino acids. The CDR3 DNA sequence: TGTGCCAGCTCACGGTCCAGGGAGGATGGCTACACCTTC. It encodes CASSRSREDGYTF. Using reference TRBV18 and TRBJ1-2 for the parts outside the CDR3, the full variable domain is NAGVMQNPRHLVRRRGQEARLRCSPMKGHSHVYWYRQLPEEGLKFMVYLQKENIIDESGMPKERFSAEFPKEGPSILRIQQVVRGDSAAYFCASSRSREDGYTFGSGTRLTVV.

The V gene is TRBV15, the J gene TRBJ1-5; 10 bases are shared with TRBD1. The V gene end was trimmed by 0 bases and the J gene end by 5 bases; junction bases not matched to a gene: 4. Germline V gene data show CDR1 as LNHNV and CDR2 as YYDKDF (reference sequence). This CDR3 has 16 amino acids. This CDR3 reads CATSREGGQGYQPQHF. The CDR3 nucleotides are TGTGCCACCAGCAGAGAGGGGGGACAGGGGTATCAGCCCCAGCATTTT.

The chain employs TRBV15 and TRBJ2-3; D not resolved. Germline V CDR1 and CDR2: LNHNV, YYDKDF (reference sequence). Between the trimmed V and J ends, which lost 1 base and 1 base, there was a span of 9 bases. The CDR3 extends over 15 amino acids. Here the CDR3 reads CATSRGALRTDTQYF. CDR3 bases: TGTGCCACCAGCAGAGGGGCTTTACGCACAGATACGCAGTATTTT.

The chain combines TRBV2 with TRBJ2-2; a possible D gene is TRBD1 (5 bases). This CDR3 spans 15 amino acids. CDR1 SNHLY and CDR2 FYNNEI come from the germline V gene. V dropped 2 bases and J dropped 2 bases, with 9 bases sitting between them. CDR3 protein: CASSERGFNTGELFF. The CDR3 DNA reads as TGTGCCAGCAGTGAAAGGGGCTTTAACACCGGGGAGCTGTTTTTT.

The gene calls are TRBV10-2 and TRBJ2-7; TRBD1 aligns across 10 bases. CDR1 is WSHSY, CDR2 SAAADI, per germline. This CDR3 has 14 amino acids. The V segment lost 6 bases and the J segment 5 bases; nucleotides outside the gene matches: 7. CDR3 in amino acids: CASRPGQGLDEQYF. The DNA of the CDR3 is TGCGCCAGCAGACCGGGACAGGGGCTCGACGAGCAGTACTTC.

This chain uses TRBV6-6 with TRBJ2-1; weak D call: TRBD2 (7 bases). Trimming took 2 bases from V and 6 from J, leaving 11 bases between them. The CDR3 runs to 14 residues. CDR1 and CDR2 (germline): MNHNY, SVGAGI (reference sequence). The CDR3 spells CASSYGGARNEQFF. CDR3 DNA sequence: TGTGCCAGCAGTTACGGGGGGGCCCGCAATGAGCAGTTCTTC.

The rearrangement joins TRBV6-2 or TRBV6-3 to TRBJ2-1; 9 bases line up with TRBD2. This CDR3 is 16 amino acids long. V shed 6 bases, J shed 2 bases, and the junction held 8 bases outside the gene matches. The V gene's germline CDR1 is MNHEY and CDR2 SVGEGT. The CDR3 sequence is CASSPGVAGAYNEQFF. DNA of the CDR3: TGTGCCAGCAGCCCGGGGGTAGCGGGGGCCTACAATGAGCAGTTCTTC.

V usage is TRBV11-2 and J usage is TRBJ2-5; tentatively, D is TRBD2 (6 bases). V was clipped by 7 bases and J by 5 bases, with 17 bases between them. The CDR3 is 14 amino acids. The germline gives CDR1 SGHAT, CDR2 FQNNGV. For the CDR3, the DNA is TGTGCCAGCATTATTAGGGGCAGCGGGGAGACCCAGTACTTC. It is translated as CASIIRGSGETQYF.

The V gene is TRBV27, the J gene TRBJ2-7, with D tentatively TRBD2 (6 bases). The CDR3 has 15 residues. V shed 4 bases and J shed 0 bases, with 13 bases lying between them. Germline V gene lookup returns CDR1 MNHEY and CDR2 SMNVEV (reference sequence). CDR3 protein: CASSSRPSDSYEQYF. The DNA for the CDR3 is TGTGCCAGCAGTTCTCGGCCTAGCGACTCCTACGAGCAGTACTTC.

The chain combines TRBV5-1 with TRBJ2-7; a weak D match, TRBD2 (6 bases). V dropped 5 bases and J dropped 2 bases, with 8 bases sitting between them. This CDR3 has 12 amino acids. CDR1 SGHRS and CDR2 YFSETQ come from the germline V gene. In DNA form, the CDR3 reads TGCGCCAGCAGGACGGGGGCCTACGAGCAGTACTTC. The encoded protein is CASRTGAYEQYF.

V gene TRBV6-5 combines with J gene TRBJ1-2; weak D call: TRBD1 (6 bases). Deletions cut 6 bases from V and 0 bases from J, with 11 bases between. The CDR3 has 14 residues. Per germline, CDR1 MNHEY and CDR2 SVGAGI. CDR3 bases: TGTGCCAGCAGCAGGGGTCTAACTAACTATGGCTACACCTTC. Its protein product is CASSRGLTNYGYTF.

This clone was detected a few times. The chain is built from TRBV11-2 and TRBJ2-3; the D is unclear. CDR1 is SGHAT and CDR2 is FQNNGV in the germline V gene. V shed 5 bases and J shed 6 bases, with 15 bases lying between them. The CDR3 length is 14 residues. The chain's CDR3 is CASSPDRLADTQYF. Written as DNA, the CDR3 is TGTGCCAGCAGCCCTGATCGCCTCGCGGATACGCAGTATTTT.

The rearrangement links TRBV16 to TRBJ1-6; D gene unclear. V shed 4 bases and J shed 4 bases, with 5 bases lying between them. Germline CDR1 reads KGHSY; CDR2 reads FQNENV. The CDR3 is 13 amino acids. The CDR3 spells CASSPGYNSPLHF. The CDR3 nucleotides are TGTGCCAGCAGCCCCGGGTATAATTCACCCCTCCACTTT. The full variable domain, with the rest looked up from reference TRBV16 and TRBJ1-6, is GEEVAQTPKHLVRGEGQKAKLYCAPIKGHSYVFWYQQVLKNEFKFLISFQNENVFDETGMPKERFSAKCLPNSPCSLEIQATKLEDSAVYFCASSPGYNSPLHFGNGTRLTVT.

The gene calls are TRBV5-1 and TRBJ2-3, with TRBD1 as a possible D gene (6 bases). CDR1 and CDR2 from the germline V gene are SGHRS and YFSETQ. CDR3 size: 15 residues. V was clipped by 0 bases and J by 4 bases, with 12 bases between them. CDR3 in amino acids: CASSLGFRGADTQYF. CDR3 bases: TGCGCCAGCAGCTTGGGATTCAGGGGCGCAGATACGCAGTATTTT.

The chain employs TRBV24-1 and TRBJ2-1; TRBD1 aligns across 12 bases. Trimming cost V 3 bases and J 3 bases; bases outside gene matches: 2. This CDR3 has 16 residues. Germline V lookup: CDR1 KGHDR, CDR2 SFDVKD. CDR3 coding DNA: TGTGCCACCAGTGATGGGACAGGGGGCAGCTACAATGAGCAGTTCTTC. Its translation: CATSDGTGGSYNEQFF.

CDR3 loop: CASSRTGGNTEAFF. In nucleotides, the CDR3 is TGTGCCAGCAGCAGGACAGGGGGGAACACTGAAGCTTTCTTT. This chain connects TRBV5-6 to TRBJ1-1; 10 nucleotides line up with TRBD1. In germline, CDR1 is SGHDT, CDR2 YYEEEE. V was clipped by 4 bases and J by 1 base; unmatched bases: 1. This CDR3 comprises 14 residues.

The chain links TRBV12-5 to TRBJ2-5; 8 bases match TRBD1. The ends lost 5 bases at V and 3 bases at J; junction bases unmatched: 2. CDR1 is LGHNT and CDR2 is FRNRAP in the germline V gene. The CDR3 is 13 residues long. In nucleotides, the CDR3 is TGTGCTAGTGGTACGACAGGGGAAGAGACCCAGTACTTC. Amino acids: CASGTTGEETQYF.

The J gene is TRBJ2-3, the V gene TRBV7-6; 9 bases fit TRBD2. The CDR3 has 18 residues. Looked up from germline, CDR1 is SGHVS and CDR2 is FNYEAQ. The V gene end was trimmed by 5 bases and the J gene end by 1 base; junction bases not matched to a gene: 13. The CDR3 DNA follows: TGTGCCAGCAGCCGAACTACATCTAGCGGGGTCGGCACAGATACGCAGTATTTT. Its translation: CASSRTTSSGVGTDTQYF.

This clone has a single count. J is TRBJ1-2 and V is TRBV5-1, with D possibly TRBD1 on 5 matching bases. CDR1 SGHRS and CDR2 YFSETQ come from the germline V gene. Trimming shortened V by 1 base and J by 2 bases, and 12 bases separated the two germline ends. This CDR3 comprises 15 residues. The CDR3 spells CASSLSLRQNYGYTF. CDR3 nucleotide sequence: TGCGCCAGCAGCTTGTCACTACGACAGAACTATGGCTACACCTTC. Using reference TRBV5-1 and TRBJ1-2 for the parts outside the CDR3, the full variable domain is KAGVTQTPRYLIKTRGQQVTLSCSPISGHRSVSWYQQTPGQGLQFLFEYFSETQRNKGNFPGRFSGRQFSNSRSEMNVSTLELGDSALYLCASSLSLRQNYGYTFGSGTRLTVV.

This clone was seen a few times. The chain links TRBV7-9 to TRBJ1-2; a weak D match, TRBD1 (6 bases). V was clipped by 1 base and J by 3 bases, with 9 bases between them. Germline CDR1 reads SEHNR; CDR2 reads FQNEAQ (reference sequence). This CDR3 comprises 14 residues. The CDR3 sequence is CASSLVGQHYGYTF. The CDR3 coding sequence is TGTGCCAGCAGCTTAGTAGGACAGCACTATGGCTACACCTTC.

This clone was recorded once. The chain employs TRBV3-1 (or the pseudogene TRBV3-2) and TRBJ2-5; D is undetermined. CDR1 and CDR2 from the germline V gene are LGHDT and YNNKEL (reference sequence). The CDR3 spans 11 residues. Trimming cost V 4 bases and J 5 bases, with 5 bases left between them. The CDR3 coding sequence is TGTGCCAGCAGCCCCGGGGAGACCCAGTACTTC. This gives the protein CASSPGETQYF.

The chain joins TRBV11-2 to TRBJ2-7, with a weak D call TRBD1 (6 bases). The V gene's germline CDR1 is SGHAT and CDR2 FQNNGV. The CDR3 extends over 16 amino acids. The V and J ends lost 1 base and 0 bases respectively, with 13 bases between them. The CDR3 DNA follows: TGTGCCAGCAGCTTAGCAGGACAGCTCTACTCCTACGAGCAGTACTTC. This encodes CASSLAGQLYSYEQYF.

The chain links TRBV7-2 to TRBJ2-3, with 7 bases that match TRBD1. In germline, CDR1 is SGHTA, CDR2 FQGNSA. V lost 5 bases and J lost 6; bases outside the gene matches: 14. The CDR3 is 16 amino acids. For the CDR3, the DNA is TGTGCCAGCAGCCGTCGGGGTGACAGGGTTGTCGATACGCAGTATTTT. Translated: CASSRRGDRVVDTQYF.